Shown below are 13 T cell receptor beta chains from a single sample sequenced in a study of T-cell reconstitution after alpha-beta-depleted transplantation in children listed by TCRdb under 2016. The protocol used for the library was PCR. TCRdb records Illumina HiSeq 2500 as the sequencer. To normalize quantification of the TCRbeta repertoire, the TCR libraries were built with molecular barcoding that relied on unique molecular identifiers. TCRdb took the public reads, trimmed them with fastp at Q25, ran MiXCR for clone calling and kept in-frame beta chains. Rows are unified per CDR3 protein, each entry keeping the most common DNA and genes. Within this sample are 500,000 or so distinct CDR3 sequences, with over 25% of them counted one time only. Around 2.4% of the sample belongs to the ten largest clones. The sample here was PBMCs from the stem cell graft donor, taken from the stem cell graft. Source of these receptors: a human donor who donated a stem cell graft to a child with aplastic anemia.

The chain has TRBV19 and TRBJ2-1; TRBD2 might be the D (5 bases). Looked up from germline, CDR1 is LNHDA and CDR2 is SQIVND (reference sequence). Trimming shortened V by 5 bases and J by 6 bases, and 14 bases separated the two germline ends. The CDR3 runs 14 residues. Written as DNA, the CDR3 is TGTGCCAGTAGTCCCTGGAGTAGCGCCAATGAGCAGTTCTTC. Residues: CASSPWSSANEQFF. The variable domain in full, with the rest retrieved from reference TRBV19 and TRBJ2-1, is DGGITQSPKYLFRKEGQNVTLSCEQNLNHDAMYWYRQDPGQGLRLIYYSQIVNDFQKGDIAEGYSVSREKKESFPLTVTSAQKNPTAFYLCASSPWSSANEQFFGPGTRLTVL.

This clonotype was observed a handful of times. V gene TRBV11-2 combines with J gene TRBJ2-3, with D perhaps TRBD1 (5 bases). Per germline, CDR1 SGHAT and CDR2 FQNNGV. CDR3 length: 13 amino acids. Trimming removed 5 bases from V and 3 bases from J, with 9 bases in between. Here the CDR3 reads CASSTDRTDTQYF. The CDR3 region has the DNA TGTGCCAGCAGCACCGACAGAACAGATACGCAGTATTTT.

The CDR3 region has the DNA TGTGCCAGCACCAACCTAGCGGGAGGGTCCAATGAGCAGTTCTTC. It yields the protein CASTNLAGGSNEQFF. This rearrangement joins TRBV5-8 to TRBJ2-1; 12 nucleotides agree with TRBD2. Germline trimming cut 6 bases from V and 6 bases from J; bases unmatched to any gene: 7. CDR1 and CDR2 (germline): SGHTS, YDEGEE. The CDR3 loop spans 15 amino acids.

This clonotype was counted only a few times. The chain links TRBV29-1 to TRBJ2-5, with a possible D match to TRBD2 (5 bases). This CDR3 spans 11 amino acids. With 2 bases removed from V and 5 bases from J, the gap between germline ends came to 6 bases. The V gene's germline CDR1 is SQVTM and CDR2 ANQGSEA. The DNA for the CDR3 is TGCAGCGTTGAATCGGGGGAGACCCAGTACTTC. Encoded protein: CSVESGETQYF.

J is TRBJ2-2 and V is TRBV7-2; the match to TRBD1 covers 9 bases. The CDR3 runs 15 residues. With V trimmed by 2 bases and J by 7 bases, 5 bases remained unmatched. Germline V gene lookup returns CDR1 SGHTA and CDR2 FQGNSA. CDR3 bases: TGTGCCAGCAGCTTATCGGGACAGGGTATCGGGGAGCTGTTTTTT. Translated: CASSLSGQGIGELFF.

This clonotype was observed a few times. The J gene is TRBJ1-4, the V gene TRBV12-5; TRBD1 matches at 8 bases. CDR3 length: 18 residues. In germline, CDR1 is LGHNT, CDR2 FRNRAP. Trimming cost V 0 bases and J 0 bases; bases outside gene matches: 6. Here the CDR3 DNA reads TGTGCTAGTGGTTTGGTACGGACAGGGACTGCAACTAATGAAAAACTGTTTTTT. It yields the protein CASGLVRTGTATNEKLFF.

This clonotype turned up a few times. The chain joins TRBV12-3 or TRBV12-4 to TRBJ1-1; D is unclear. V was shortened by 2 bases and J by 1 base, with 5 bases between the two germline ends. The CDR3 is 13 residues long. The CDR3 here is CASSLLANTEAFF. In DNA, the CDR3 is TGTGCCAGCAGTTTATTGGCGAACACTGAAGCTTTCTTT.

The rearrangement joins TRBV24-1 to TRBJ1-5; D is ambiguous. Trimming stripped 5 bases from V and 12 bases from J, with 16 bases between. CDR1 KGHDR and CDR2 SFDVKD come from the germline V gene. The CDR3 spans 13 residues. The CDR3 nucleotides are TGTGCCACCAGTGTGGGAAGCGATCAGAGCCAGCATTTT. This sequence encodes CATSVGSDQSQHF.

In DNA, the CDR3 is TGTGCCAGCAGCCGGACCATCTACGAGCAGTACTTC. Its protein is CASSRTIYEQYF. The rearrangement uses TRBV6-1 and TRBJ2-7, with D unresolved. V lost 6 bases and J lost 3, with 9 bases in between. The CDR3 is 12 amino acids. Per the germline V gene, CDR1 is MNHNS and CDR2 is SASEGT.

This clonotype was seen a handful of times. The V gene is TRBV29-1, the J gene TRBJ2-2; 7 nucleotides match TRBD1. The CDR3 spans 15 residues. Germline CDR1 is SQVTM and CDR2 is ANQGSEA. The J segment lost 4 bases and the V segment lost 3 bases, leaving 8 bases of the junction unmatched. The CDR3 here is CSVEDLTGFTGELFF. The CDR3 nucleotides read TGCAGCGTTGAGGACTTGACAGGGTTCACCGGGGAGCTGTTTTTT.

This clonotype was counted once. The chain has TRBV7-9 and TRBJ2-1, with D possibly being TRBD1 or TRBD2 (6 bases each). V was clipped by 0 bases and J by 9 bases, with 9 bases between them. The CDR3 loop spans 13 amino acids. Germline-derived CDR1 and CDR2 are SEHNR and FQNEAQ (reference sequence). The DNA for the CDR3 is TGTGCCAGCAGCTTAGCAGGGGGGAGTGAGCAGTTCTTC. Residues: CASSLAGGSEQFF.

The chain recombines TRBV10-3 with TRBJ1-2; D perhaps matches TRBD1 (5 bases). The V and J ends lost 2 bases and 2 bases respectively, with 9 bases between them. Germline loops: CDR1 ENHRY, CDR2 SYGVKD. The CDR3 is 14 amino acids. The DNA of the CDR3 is TGTGCCATCAGTGAGGACGGGGGGAACTATGGCTACACCTTC. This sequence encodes CAISEDGGNYGYTF.

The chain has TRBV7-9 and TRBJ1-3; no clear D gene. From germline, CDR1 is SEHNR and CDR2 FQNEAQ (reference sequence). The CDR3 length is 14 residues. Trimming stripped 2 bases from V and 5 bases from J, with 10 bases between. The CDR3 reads CASSLSISRNTIYF. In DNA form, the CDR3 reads TGTGCCAGCAGCTTAAGTATTTCCCGAAACACCATATATTTT.